The T cell receptor beta chain described here comes from a study of tumor and adjacent non-tumor tissue in lung cancer. On the study more broadly: On average, productive TCRbeta reads reached about 4.17 million per sample.

TCRbeta libraries were built with three rounds of nested PCR, modified from ARM-PCR. TCRdb recomputed calls from the multiplex PCR reads with MiXCR, one row per CDR3 protein. This repertoire shows roughly 67,000 distinct CDR3 sequences, 60% found once; its top ten account for around 20%. This sample's RNA came from whole unsorted tissue. Newly diagnosed lung cancer patients had thoracic surgery in China, August–late 2014, without prior chemotherapy. V gave up 6 bases and J gave up 0 bases; unmatched junction bases: 14. The CDR3 contains 17 residues. Per the germline V gene, CDR1 is MDHEN and CDR2 is SYDVKM.

The chain carries TRBV28 and TRBJ2-7; TRBD2 matches 7 bases. This receptor was identified in a man in his forties or fifties with non-small cell lung cancer. Sequenced sample: lung tumor tissue. The CDR3 reads CASSTPRIAGASYEQYF. The CDR3, as DNA: TGTGCCAGCAGCACACCGAGGATAGCGGGCGCCTCCTACGAGCAGTACTTC.